This section outlines one TCR beta chain sequence together with its context. Its antigen is not known. This record comes from a study of shared clonotypes between healthy human individuals. Participating donors were healthy, HIV-negative adults free of recent acute infections or vaccinations. Regarding the study as a whole: Investigators expected sequencing depth to affect clonotype sharing among donors.

TCRdb keeps only in-frame clones here, not all; method: immunoSEQ multiplex PCR. The sample has 950,000 to 1,100,000 clones; approximately 72% are singletons. Sequencing was performed on memory CD4+ T cells sorted from blood. Subset described: CD45RA-negative fraction. The sequence was collected from a man younger than 35 in good health.

The CDR3 region has the DNA TGTGCCAGCAGTGGGGGACAGGTCTATGGCTACACCTTC. It yields the protein CASSGGQVYGYTF. This chain links TRBV6-1 with TRBJ1-2; 8 bases map to TRBD1. V gave up 4 bases and J gave up 4 bases; unmatched junction bases: 2. CDR1 and CDR2 (germline): MNHNS, SASEGT. This CDR3 spans 13 amino acids.